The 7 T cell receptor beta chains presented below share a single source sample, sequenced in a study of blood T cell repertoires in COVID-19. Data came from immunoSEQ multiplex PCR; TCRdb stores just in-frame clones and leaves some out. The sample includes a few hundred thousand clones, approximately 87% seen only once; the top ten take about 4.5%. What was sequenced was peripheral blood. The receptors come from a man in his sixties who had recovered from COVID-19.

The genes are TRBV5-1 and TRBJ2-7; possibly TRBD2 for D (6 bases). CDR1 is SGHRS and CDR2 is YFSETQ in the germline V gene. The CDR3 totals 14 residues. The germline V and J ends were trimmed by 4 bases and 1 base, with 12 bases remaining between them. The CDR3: CASSPQGGSYEQYF. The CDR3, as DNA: TGCGCCAGCAGCCCGCAGGGAGGTTCCTACGAGCAGTACTTC.

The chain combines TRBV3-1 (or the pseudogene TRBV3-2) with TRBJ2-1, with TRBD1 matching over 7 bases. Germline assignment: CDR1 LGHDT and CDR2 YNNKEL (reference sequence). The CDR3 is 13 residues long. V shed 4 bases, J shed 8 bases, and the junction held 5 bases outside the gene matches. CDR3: CASSRRGGDEQFF. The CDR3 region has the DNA TGTGCCAGCAGCCGTAGAGGGGGCGATGAGCAGTTCTTC.

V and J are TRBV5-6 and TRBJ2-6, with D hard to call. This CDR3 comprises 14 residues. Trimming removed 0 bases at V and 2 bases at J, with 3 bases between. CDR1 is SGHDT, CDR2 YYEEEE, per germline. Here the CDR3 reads CASSLGAGANVLTF. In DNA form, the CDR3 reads TGTGCCAGCAGCTTGGGCGCTGGGGCCAACGTCCTGACTTTC. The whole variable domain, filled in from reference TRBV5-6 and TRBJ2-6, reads DAGVTQSPTHLIKTRGQQVTLRCSPKSGHDTVSWYQQALGQGPQFIFQYYEEEERQRGNFPDRFSGHQFPNYSSELNVNALLLGDSALYLCASSLGAGANVLTFGAGSRLTVL.

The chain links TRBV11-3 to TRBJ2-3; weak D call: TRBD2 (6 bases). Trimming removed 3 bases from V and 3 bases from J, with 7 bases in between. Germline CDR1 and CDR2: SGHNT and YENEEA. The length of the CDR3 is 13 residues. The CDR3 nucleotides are TGTGCCAGCAGCTTTGGGGGGACAGATACGCAGTATTTT. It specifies CASSFGGTDTQYF.

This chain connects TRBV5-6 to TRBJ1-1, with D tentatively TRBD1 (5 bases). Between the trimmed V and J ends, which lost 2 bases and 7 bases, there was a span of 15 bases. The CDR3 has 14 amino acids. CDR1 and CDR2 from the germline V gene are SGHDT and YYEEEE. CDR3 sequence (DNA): TGTGCCAGCAGCTTAAGCGGGACTCCTCATGAAGCTTTCTTT. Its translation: CASSLSGTPHEAFF.

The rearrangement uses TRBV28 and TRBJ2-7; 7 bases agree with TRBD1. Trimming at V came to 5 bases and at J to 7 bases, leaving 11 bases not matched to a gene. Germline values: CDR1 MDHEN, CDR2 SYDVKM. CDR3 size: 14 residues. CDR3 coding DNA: TGTGCCAGCAGTAAGACCGGGACAGCTCGGGAGCAGTACTTC. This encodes CASSKTGTAREQYF.

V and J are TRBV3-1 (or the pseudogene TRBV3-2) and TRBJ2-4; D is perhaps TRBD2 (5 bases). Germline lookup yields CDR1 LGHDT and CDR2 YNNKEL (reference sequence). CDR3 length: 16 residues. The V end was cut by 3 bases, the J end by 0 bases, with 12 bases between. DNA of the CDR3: TGTGCCAGCAGCCATAGCGACCGACTAGCCAAAAACATTCAGTACTTC. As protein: CASSHSDRLAKNIQYF.